The 28 T cell receptor beta chains listed next were all sequenced from one sample in a study of T cell clonality in common variable immunodeficiency. Findings and caveats of the study: Reportedly, TCR beta sequences from common variable immunodeficiency showed fewer deletions and N-nucleotide insertions.

Their antigens remain unidentified. TCRdb's table, derived via immunoSEQ multiplex PCR, lists solely in-frame clones and lacks some. The profile covers around 21,000 clones, none occurring a single time. The sample was peripheral blood mononuclear cells. These receptors were collected from a human donor with common variable immunodeficiency.

The sample holds many counts of this clone. With the read ending 3 residues before the CDR3 end, the germline J gene is used to fill in that end. The chain employs TRBV14 and TRBJ2-7; no definite D call. V was cut by 2 bases and J by 3 bases, with 11 bases left in between. In germline, CDR1 is SGHDN, CDR2 FVKESK. There are 14 residues in the CDR3. The covered CDR3 bases are TGTGCCAGCAGCCAATCTTGGGCAAACTACGAG. It yields the protein CASSQSWANYE. The CDR3 as a whole reads CASSQSWANYEQYF.

Remarks on this clone: The sequenced fragment ends 3 residues before the CDR3 boundary, so the rest is inferred from the germline J gene. The genes are TRBV6-2 or TRBV6-3 and TRBJ1-5, with 9 bases aligning to TRBD1. The length of the CDR3 is 14 residues. Germline CDR1 reads MNHEY; CDR2 reads SVGEGT. V was pared by 6 bases and J by 6 bases, with 6 bases of the junction left unmatched. CDR3 residues: CASRDGTGLQPQHF. The sequenced part of the CDR3 DNA is TGTGCCAGCAGAGACGGGACAGGGCTTCAGCCC.

With regard to this clone: The CDR3 end lies 3 residues beyond the end of the read and is filled in from the germline J gene. V is TRBV2 and J is TRBJ1-2; possibly TRBD1 for D (5 bases). Germline V gene sequence: CDR1 SNHLY, CDR2 FYNNEI. V lost 6 bases and J 5 bases, leaving 16 bases between the germline ends. This CDR3 contains 14 residues. The sequenced CDR3 bases are TGTGCCAGCAGCCACGGGGGGACTGCATATGGC. It yields the protein CASSHGGTAYG. The complete CDR3 sequence is CASSHGGTAYGYTF.

Of note for this clone: The CDR3 end falls 3 residues outside the read, so it is completed with the germline J gene. This chain connects TRBV6-2 or TRBV6-3 to TRBJ2-4, with 7 bases lining up with TRBD2. This CDR3 is 16 amino acids long. The trim removed 0 bases at V and 0 bases at J, leaving 2 bases unmatched. CDR1 and CDR2 (germline): MNHEY, SVGEGT. CDR3 loop: CASSYSGGLAKNIQYF. Partial CDR3 DNA: TGTGCCAGCAGTTACTCCGGGGGGTTAGCCAAAAACATT.

This clone was counted ten times or more. The CDR3 goes on 3 residues after the read ends, and that part is filled in from the germline J gene. The chain joins TRBV20-1 to TRBJ2-1; 14 bases match TRBD2. Germline V lookup: CDR1 DFQATT, CDR2 SNEGSKA (reference sequence). The CDR3 runs to 14 residues. V trimming: 7 bases; J trimming: 9 bases; junction bases outside the gene matches: 8. The CDR3 loop reads CSGEGLAGVGEQFF. The sequenced CDR3 bases are TGCAGTGGCGAGGGACTAGCGGGAGTAGGTGAG.

This clone has just a few counts. CDR3 bases read: TGTGCCAGCAGCCCAGACAGGGCAAGGGTAGAA. Protein sequence: CASSPDRARVE. The entire CDR3 protein is CASSPDRARVEAFF. This chain links TRBV7-2 with TRBJ1-1, with 7 bases aligning to TRBD1. The CDR3 end falls 3 residues outside the read, so it is completed with the germline J gene. The CDR3 runs 14 residues. Germline V gene data show CDR1 as SGHTA and CDR2 as FQGNSA.

Ten or more counts support this clone. The read ends 3 residues early relative to the CDR3; the germline J gene fills the gap. The chain links TRBV20-1 to TRBJ2-3; TRBD2 might be the D (6 bases). CDR1 is DFQATT, CDR2 SNEGSKA, per germline (reference sequence). Trimming removed 5 bases from V and 8 bases from J, with 20 bases in between. The CDR3 extends over 14 amino acids. The covered CDR3 bases are TGCAGTGCTCAGACTAGGAAATGGGAAGGTACG. Amino acid sequence: CSAQTRKWEGT. The entire CDR3 is CSAQTRKWEGTQYF.

This clone was seen a handful of times. Sequencing ends 3 residues short of the CDR3 end; the germline J gene provides the rest. The sample contains more than one DNA sequence encoding this CDR3. The chain recombines TRBV7-9 with TRBJ1-5, with 8 bases that match TRBD1. V lost 1 base to trimming and J lost 4 bases; unmatched junction nucleotides: 0. The CDR3 is made up of 14 amino acids. The germline V gene encodes CDR1 SEHNR and CDR2 FQNEAQ (reference sequence). The chain's CDR3 is CASSLGTGNQPQHF. Incomplete CDR3 DNA: TGTGCCAGCAGCTTAGGGACAGGGAATCAGCCC.

This clone was observed many times. The read terminates 3 residues before the CDR3 end, so the remaining end is supplied by the germline J gene. The rearrangement links TRBV29-1 to TRBJ1-2; 7 bases line up with TRBD1. V shed 3 bases, J shed 1 base, and the junction held 5 bases outside the gene matches. The V gene's germline CDR1 is SQVTM and CDR2 ANQGSEA. CDR3 size: 14 residues. CDR3 bases read: TGCAGCGTTGAGGGGACAGCCTTTAACTATGGC. Translation: CSVEGTAFNYG. The full CDR3 reads CSVEGTAFNYGYTF.

With regard to this clone: Coverage ceases 3 residues before the CDR3 finishes, and the germline J gene fills in the end. V gene TRBV6-2 or TRBV6-3 combines with J gene TRBJ1-2; 7 bases match TRBD1. V was clipped by 4 bases and J by 7 bases; unmatched bases: 12. The CDR3 runs to 15 residues. Looked up from germline, CDR1 is MNHEY and CDR2 is SVGEGT. CDR3: CASSSTRQGSRGYTF. The sequenced CDR3 bases are TGTGCCAGCAGTTCCACTCGACAGGGAAGTCGTGGC.

A few counts support this clone. With the read ending 3 residues before the CDR3 end, the germline J gene is used to fill in that end. The J gene is TRBJ1-5, the V gene TRBV19; the match to TRBD1 covers 7 bases. The CDR3 is 13 amino acids. V was pared by 7 bases and J by 4 bases, with 4 bases of the junction left unmatched. Germline CDR1 LNHDA, CDR2 SQIVND (reference sequence). Here the CDR3 reads CASTGQRNQPQHF. Incomplete CDR3 DNA: TGTGCCAGTACGGGACAGAGAAATCAGCCC.

In regard to this clone: The read falls 3 residues short of the CDR3 end, and the missing part is taken from the germline J gene. The chain carries TRBV7-2 and TRBJ2-2, with D hard to call. This CDR3 has 15 residues. Germline V gene sequence: CDR1 SGHTA, CDR2 FQGNSA. Deletions cut 2 bases from V and 7 bases from J, with 14 bases between. The CDR3 bases that were read are TGTGCCAGCAGCTTAAGGATTCGGCAGGTCGGGGAG. It translates to CASSLRIRQVGE. The CDR3, in full, reads CASSLRIRQVGELFF.

This clone was seen many times. The CDR3 goes on 3 residues after the read ends, and that part is filled in from the germline J gene. The chain joins TRBV19 to TRBJ1-5, with unresolved D. CDR1 is LNHDA, CDR2 SQIVND, per germline (reference sequence). Trimming shortened V by 1 base and J by 3 bases, and 10 bases separated the two germline ends. The CDR3 consists of 15 residues. The CDR3 bases that were read are TGTGCCAGTAGTATAGGGACTTCTTTCAATCAGCCC. Protein sequence: CASSIGTSFNQP. The entire CDR3 reads CASSIGTSFNQPQHF.

This clone was detected only a few times. The CDR3 end falls 3 residues outside the read, so it is completed with the germline J gene. The chain combines TRBV7-2 with TRBJ1-2; 9 bases align to TRBD1. The trim removed 10 bases at V and 1 base at J, leaving 7 bases unmatched. CDR1 SGHTA and CDR2 FQGNSA come from the germline V gene. The CDR3 is 14 amino acids. The CDR3 DNA, read in part, is TGTGCCACAGTAGACAGGGGGGGTAACTATGGC. As protein: CATVDRGGNYG. The entire CDR3 is CATVDRGGNYGYTF.

By frequency in the sample, this clone is medium-sized (0.01 to 0.1%). From the germline J gene comes the end of the CDR3, since the read stops 3 residues before it. The chain links TRBV2 to TRBJ1-1; the D gene is possibly TRBD1 (6 bases). V lost 6 bases, J lost 0 bases, and 11 bases lay in between. Per germline, CDR1 SNHLY and CDR2 FYNNEI. The CDR3 loop spans 14 amino acids. CDR3 DNA, as far as it was read: TGTGCCAGCAGCGGACAGAAAATGAACACTGAA. Encoded protein: CASSGQKMNTE. In full, the CDR3 reads CASSGQKMNTEAFF.

In its sample, this clone was seen a few times. The read comes to an end 3 residues before the CDR3 does, leaving the germline J gene to fill in the end. J is TRBJ2-7 and V is TRBV19, with 7 bases matching TRBD1. Trimming took 3 bases from V and 3 from J; bases not matched to a gene: 5. The CDR3 has 14 amino acids. The germline V gene encodes CDR1 LNHDA and CDR2 SQIVND (reference sequence). The CDR3 here is CASSISTGVYEQYF. CDR3 DNA (partial): TGTGCCAGTAGTATCTCCACAGGGGTCTACGAG.

This clone was detected many times. Coverage ceases 3 residues before the CDR3 finishes, and the germline J gene fills in the end. The genes are TRBV6-2 or TRBV6-3 and TRBJ2-3; 11 bases map to TRBD1. The junction had 6 bases not matched to a gene; V was cut back by 8 bases and J by 5 bases. Germline loops: CDR1 MNHEY, CDR2 SVGEGT. The CDR3 totals 14 residues. The CDR3 is CASASGTGGDTQYF. The covered CDR3 bases are TGTGCCAGCGCTTCCGGGACAGGGGGAGATACG.

This clone was picked up a small number of times. This chain's CDR3 is CSALGLADPYEQYF. The CDR3 bases that were read are TGCAGTGCTTTGGGACTAGCGGACCCCTACGAG. The rearrangement joins TRBV20-1 to TRBJ2-7; the match to TRBD2 covers 11 bases. The DNA ends 3 residues before the CDR3 does, and the rest of the CDR3 is filled in from the germline J gene. There are 14 residues in the CDR3. In germline, CDR1 is DFQATT, CDR2 SNEGSKA (reference sequence). Germline trimming cut 5 bases from V and 2 bases from J; bases unmatched to any gene: 5.

About this clone itself: The read halts 3 residues ahead of the CDR3 end, with the missing end drawn from the germline J gene. V and J are TRBV19 and TRBJ2-5; 7 bases line up with TRBD2. V shed 6 bases, J shed 5 bases, and the junction held 3 bases outside the gene matches. Germline CDR1 LNHDA, CDR2 SQIVND (reference sequence). This CDR3 has 12 residues. The sequenced part of the CDR3 DNA is TGTGCCAGTAGGGGAGCGGGGGAGACC. Amino acids: CASRGAGET. The whole CDR3 region reads CASRGAGETQYF.

This clone has a count of ten or more. The CDR3 is cut off 3 residues early in the read; its end comes from the germline J gene. V and J are TRBV5-1 and TRBJ1-1, with 8 positions matching TRBD1. Per germline, CDR1 SGHRS and CDR2 YFSETQ. The CDR3 extends over 15 amino acids. The trim removed 4 bases at V and 1 base at J, leaving 6 bases unmatched. The CDR3 sequence: CASSQTGVTNTEAFF. The sequenced part of the CDR3 DNA is TGCGCCAGCAGCCAGACAGGGGTGACGAACACTGAA.

This clone has a handful of counts. Coverage ceases 3 residues before the CDR3 finishes, and the germline J gene fills in the end. The chain is built from TRBV30 and TRBJ2-7; D perhaps matches TRBD2 (5 bases). Germline V gene lookup returns CDR1 GTSNPN and CDR2 SVGIG (reference sequence). Trimming cost V 2 bases and J 5 bases, with 10 bases left between them. The CDR3 loop spans 12 amino acids. This chain's CDR3 is CAWSPAGDEQYF. CDR3 DNA, as far as it was read: TGTGCCTGGAGTCCCGCCGGGGACGAG.

Worth noting for this clone: The CDR3 end is not reached by the read, which stops 3 residues before it; the germline J gene fills it in. The chain links TRBV11-1 to TRBJ2-5, with unresolved D. This CDR3 region has 14 residues. CDR1 is SGHAT and CDR2 is FQDESV in the germline V gene (reference sequence). Deletions cut 1 base from V and 7 bases from J, with 13 bases between. This CDR3 reads CASSLEGPQLTQYF. Partial CDR3 DNA: TGTGCCAGCAGCTTAGAAGGGCCACAACTGACC. The entire variable domain, with the rest obtained from reference TRBV11-1 and TRBJ2-5, is as follows: EAEVAQSPRYKITEKSQAVAFWCDPISGHATLYWYRQILGQGPELLVQFQDESVVDDSQLPKDRFSAERLKGVDSTLKIQPAELGDSAMYLCASSLEGPQLTQYFGPGTRLLVL.

This clone was observed a few times. Read sequence stops 3 residues before the CDR3 end, and the germline J gene provides the missing end. The V call is TRBV5-1, the J call TRBJ2-3; D possibly corresponds to TRBD1 (6 bases). From germline, CDR1 is SGHRS and CDR2 YFSETQ. The ends were cut back, 6 bases at V and 1 base at J, with 12 bases in the middle. The CDR3 has 14 amino acids. The CDR3 reads CASTTRQGTDTQYF. The part of the CDR3 DNA that was read is TGCGCCAGCACCACTAGACAGGGCACAGATACG.

In this sample, this clone turned up a few times. The DNA ends 3 residues before the CDR3 does, and the rest of the CDR3 is filled in from the germline J gene. The J gene is TRBJ2-1, the V gene TRBV20-1, with TRBD2 identical over 12 bases. The germline gives CDR1 DFQATT, CDR2 SNEGSKA (reference sequence). The CDR3 extends over 17 amino acids. Germline trimming cut 2 bases from V and 0 bases from J; bases unmatched to any gene: 5. CDR3 sequence: CSARSLAGGGSYNEQFF. CDR3 DNA (partial): TGCAGTGCTAGAAGCCTAGCGGGAGGGGGCTCCTACAATGAG.

This clone has just a few counts. The read terminates 3 residues ahead of where the CDR3 ends, so the germline J gene completes it. The chain is built from TRBV30 and TRBJ2-1, with a weak D call TRBD2 (6 bases). Germline lookup yields CDR1 GTSNPN and CDR2 SVGIG (reference sequence). Trimming removed 1 base at V and 0 bases at J, with 13 bases between. The CDR3 loop spans 16 amino acids. The CDR3 loop is CAWSDGDFSSYNEQFF. Incomplete CDR3 DNA: TGTGCCTGGAGTGATGGGGACTTTAGCTCCTACAATGAG.

This clone has at least ten counts. The read comes to an end 3 residues before the CDR3 does, leaving the germline J gene to fill in the end. The V and J genes are TRBV29-1 and TRBJ2-1; tentative D call: TRBD1 (5 bases). V lost 0 bases and J 2 bases, leaving 5 bases between the germline ends. Germline V gene data show CDR1 as SQVTM and CDR2 as ANQGSEA. This CDR3 has 13 residues. The CDR3 loop is CSVEEQAYNEQFF. CDR3 DNA (partial): TGCAGCGTTGAAGAACAGGCCTACAATGAG.

The table lists this clone with many counts. The read finishes 3 residues shy of the CDR3 end, and the germline J gene is used to complete it. The chain is built from TRBV19 and TRBJ1-1, with 10 bases fitting TRBD1. Trimming took 7 bases from V and 2 from J; bases not matched to a gene: 4. Germline V CDR1 and CDR2: LNHDA, SQIVND (reference sequence). The CDR3 has 14 amino acids. The CDR3 sequence: CASTRTGGNTEAFF. The sequenced CDR3 bases are TGTGCCAGTACCCGGACAGGGGGTAACACTGAA.

Notes on this clone: Read coverage stops 3 residues before the CDR3 terminus; the germline J gene supplies the remainder. This chain uses TRBV6-2 or TRBV6-3 with TRBJ2-2; TRBD2 aligns across 10 bases. Germline loops: CDR1 MNHEY, CDR2 SVGEGT. This CDR3 spans 16 amino acids. J lost 7 bases, V lost 8 bases, and 13 bases had no gene match. The CDR3 protein is CASSSALAGRSGELFF. CDR3 DNA, as far as it was read: TGTGCCAGCTCCTCGGCACTAGCGGGGAGGAGCGGGGAG.